The clone carrying this T cell receptor beta chain came up a few times. The sample originates from a study of blood T cells in healthy people across ages. A second PCR of roughly 7 to 11 cycles used a sample-barcoded 5' primer and a J-beta primer mix. One entry per CDR3 protein results from TCRdb running MiXCR on the 5' RACE reads. The table lists over 1,200,000 distinct CDR3 sequences, around 55% of them singletons. Germline CDR1 is SGHVS and CDR2 is FQNEAQ. There are 20 residues in the CDR3. V dropped 5 bases and J dropped 2; count of bases not matched to a gene: 20. Extraction of total RNA produced a minimum of 5.5 micrograms from each sample.

The receptor was derived from a man aged 18 to 30 in good health. The specimen was blood. V is TRBV7-8 and J is TRBJ2-3; 9 bases match TRBD2. CDR3 sequence reads: CASSLPSRGGGGDTTDTQYF. CDR3 nucleotides: TGTGCCAGCAGCCTCCCCAGCCGCGGGGGCGGGGGGGACACCACAGATACGCAGTATTTT.